This is a list of T cell receptor beta chains from one sample in a study of cytomegalovirus exposure and HLA in healthy donors. Repertoires were generated with immunoSEQ multiplex PCR, while TCRdb's copy carries only in-frame clones and drops some. Among tens of thousands of clones, around 70% were seen once, and the ten largest hold about an eighth. Specimen: PBMCs. The receptors shown here come from a human donor in good health. The CDR3 runs from the conserved cysteine through the conserved F or W. Each record gives: D gene, V gene, clone size, J gene, CDR3 protein, CDR3 DNA. The D gene is left open where the match is weak. Rows give clone size only sometimes, using once, few, many, or a class for an expanded clone.

d_gene: TRBD2
v_gene: TRBV9
abundance: once
j_gene: TRBJ2-7
CDR3aa: CASSDGGSYEQYF
CDR3nt: TGTGCCAGCAGCGACGGGGGGTCCTACGAGCAGTACTTC

d_gene: .
v_gene: TRBV6-1
abundance: .
j_gene: TRBJ1-2
CDR3aa: CASSELGNYGYTF
CDR3nt: TGTGCCAGCAGTGAATTGGGCAACTATGGCTACACCTTC

d_gene: .
v_gene: TRBV12-5
abundance: .
j_gene: TRBJ1-1
CDR3aa: CASGPGVNEAFF
CDR3nt: TGTGCTAGTGGCCCAGGGGTTAATGAAGCTTTCTTT

d_gene: TRBD1
v_gene: TRBV2
abundance: .
j_gene: TRBJ1-5
CDR3aa: CASTRDRGNQPQHF
CDR3nt: TGTGCCAGCACCCGTGACAGGGGTAATCAGCCCCAGCATTTT

d_gene: .
v_gene: TRBV10-1
abundance: .
j_gene: TRBJ2-3
CDR3aa: CASSEHQSTDTQYF
CDR3nt: TGCGCCAGCAGTGAACACCAAAGCACAGATACGCAGTATTTT

d_gene: TRBD2
v_gene: TRBV5-1
abundance: .
j_gene: TRBJ2-1
CDR3aa: CASSHGTSGGNEQFF
CDR3nt: TGCGCCAGCAGTCACGGGACTAGCGGGGGCAATGAGCAGTTCTTC

d_gene: TRBD1
v_gene: TRBV5-4
abundance: .
j_gene: TRBJ2-1
CDR3aa: CASSSIRDRGHEQFF
CDR3nt: TGTGCCAGCAGCTCAATTCGGGACAGGGGACATGAGCAGTTCTTC

d_gene: .
v_gene: TRBV7-2
abundance: .
j_gene: TRBJ2-2
CDR3aa: CASSRQAGAAGELFF
CDR3nt: TGTGCCAGCAGCCGGCAGGCGGGGGCTGCCGGGGAGCTGTTTTTT

d_gene: TRBD2
v_gene: TRBV5-4
abundance: .
j_gene: TRBJ2-3
CDR3aa: CASTLSGANTDTQYF
CDR3nt: TGTGCCAGCACCCTGAGCGGGGCTAACACAGATACGCAGTATTTT

d_gene: TRBD2
v_gene: TRBV4-1
abundance: .
j_gene: TRBJ2-2
CDR3aa: CASSQGGLAGVGTGELFF
CDR3nt: TGCGCCAGCAGCCAAGGGGGACTAGCGGGAGTTGGGACCGGGGAGCTGTTTTTT

d_gene: .
v_gene: TRBV2
abundance: .
j_gene: TRBJ1-1
CDR3aa: CASRLTTGNTEAFF
CDR3nt: TGTGCCAGCAGACTCACGACGGGGAACACTGAAGCTTTCTTT

d_gene: .
v_gene: TRBV5-1
abundance: .
j_gene: TRBJ1-4
CDR3aa: CASSSQGNEKLFF
CDR3nt: TGCGCCAGCAGCTCACAGGGTAATGAAAAACTGTTTTTT

d_gene: TRBD1
v_gene: TRBV4-2
abundance: .
j_gene: TRBJ1-1
CDR3aa: CASSQGGQRTEAFF
CDR3nt: TGTGCCAGCAGCCAAGGGGGACAGAGGACTGAAGCTTTCTTT

d_gene: TRBD2
v_gene: TRBV9
abundance: once
j_gene: TRBJ2-2
CDR3aa: CASSVAGLAGNTGELFF
CDR3nt: TGTGCCAGCAGCGTAGCTGGCCTAGCGGGGAACACCGGGGAGCTGTTTTTT

d_gene: .
v_gene: TRBV11-2
abundance: .
j_gene: TRBJ2-1
CDR3aa: CASSGTRGYNEQFF
CDR3nt: TGTGCCAGCTCCGGGACAAGGGGCTACAATGAGCAGTTCTTC

d_gene: TRBD1
v_gene: TRBV5-4
abundance: .
j_gene: TRBJ2-3
CDR3aa: CASAIRGTGGSDTQYF
CDR3nt: TGTGCCAGCGCAATAAGGGGGACAGGGGGATCAGATACGCAGTATTTT

d_gene: .
v_gene: TRBV7-2
abundance: .
j_gene: TRBJ2-1
CDR3aa: CASSSSGIGEQFF
CDR3nt: TGTGCCAGCAGCTCCTCAGGGATTGGGGAGCAGTTCTTC

d_gene: TRBD2
v_gene: TRBV6-5
abundance: .
j_gene: TRBJ2-7
CDR3aa: CASRTGLARQYF
CDR3nt: TGTGCCAGCAGGACGGGACTAGCCCGGCAGTACTTC

d_gene: TRBD1
v_gene: TRBV6-1
abundance: .
j_gene: TRBJ2-7
CDR3aa: CASSDVRTGEEQYF
CDR3nt: TGTGCCAGCAGTGACGTCCGCACAGGGGAAGAGCAGTACTTC

d_gene: .
v_gene: TRBV9
abundance: .
j_gene: TRBJ1-2
CDR3aa: CASNVDGSRGYTF
CDR3nt: TGTGCCAGCAACGTGGACGGGAGTCGCGGCTACACCTTC

d_gene: .
v_gene: TRBV4-2
abundance: .
j_gene: TRBJ1-1
CDR3aa: CASSQAGGFTEAFF
CDR3nt: TGTGCCAGCAGCCAGGCGGGGGGTTTTACTGAAGCTTTCTTT

d_gene: TRBD1
v_gene: TRBV2
abundance: .
j_gene: TRBJ2-3
CDR3aa: CASSEALGTGRTDTQYF
CDR3nt: TGTGCCAGCAGTGAAGCGCTAGGGACAGGACGCACAGATACGCAGTATTTT

d_gene: TRBD1
v_gene: TRBV9
abundance: .
j_gene: TRBJ2-7
CDR3aa: CASSVEGQGSYEQYF
CDR3nt: TGTGCCAGCAGCGTAGAGGGACAGGGGTCTTACGAGCAGTACTTC

d_gene: .
v_gene: TRBV6-5
abundance: few
j_gene: TRBJ1-5
CDR3aa: CAAGSGNQPQHF
CDR3nt: TGTGCCGCGGGCTCAGGCAATCAGCCCCAGCATTTT

d_gene: .
v_gene: TRBV4-1
abundance: .
j_gene: TRBJ2-3
CDR3aa: CASLSGSTDTQYF
CDR3nt: TGCGCCAGCCTTTCGGGGTCCACAGATACGCAGTATTTT

d_gene: TRBD2
v_gene: TRBV13
abundance: .
j_gene: TRBJ2-1
CDR3aa: CASSPSRLAGGNEQFF
CDR3nt: TGTGCCAGCAGCCCGAGTCGCCTAGCGGGAGGAAATGAGCAGTTCTTC

d_gene: TRBD1
v_gene: TRBV5-6
abundance: .
j_gene: TRBJ1-2
CDR3aa: CASSHDRVGYGYTF
CDR3nt: TGTGCCAGCAGCCATGACAGGGTTGGTTATGGCTACACCTTC

d_gene: TRBD1
v_gene: TRBV9
abundance: once
j_gene: TRBJ2-2
CDR3aa: CASRTGWDRGLFF
CDR3nt: TGTGCCAGCAGAACGGGCTGGGACAGGGGCCTGTTTTTT

d_gene: TRBD2
v_gene: TRBV2
abundance: .
j_gene: TRBJ2-3
CDR3aa: CASRREGQVDTQYF
CDR3nt: TGTGCCAGCAGGCGGGAGGGCCAGGTAGATACGCAGTATTTT

d_gene: .
v_gene: TRBV4-2
abundance: .
j_gene: TRBJ2-7
CDR3aa: CASSQQGGLGYEQYF
CDR3nt: TGTGCCAGCAGCCAGCAGGGAGGTCTGGGCTACGAGCAGTACTTC

d_gene: .
v_gene: TRBV9
abundance: .
j_gene: TRBJ2-3
CDR3aa: CASSPHQQIGTDTQYF
CDR3nt: TGTGCCAGCAGCCCACATCAACAAATCGGCACAGATACGCAGTATTTT

d_gene: .
v_gene: TRBV7-8
abundance: .
j_gene: TRBJ2-4
CDR3aa: CASSARGTKNIQYF
CDR3nt: TGTGCCAGCAGCGCAAGGGGAACCAAAAACATTCAGTACTTC

d_gene: .
v_gene: TRBV7-7
abundance: few
j_gene: TRBJ2-5
CDR3aa: CASSLGGRGTQYF
CDR3nt: TGTGCTAGCAGTTTGGGCGGCCGGGGGACCCAGTACTTC

d_gene: TRBD2
v_gene: TRBV19
abundance: .
j_gene: TRBJ2-2
CDR3aa: CASSIELGASGITGELFF
CDR3nt: TGTGCCAGTAGTATAGAACTAGGGGCTAGCGGGATCACCGGGGAGCTGTTTTTT

d_gene: TRBD1
v_gene: TRBV2
abundance: .
j_gene: TRBJ1-1
CDR3aa: CASRGTGMTEAFF
CDR3nt: TGTGCCAGCAGGGGGACAGGGATGACTGAAGCTTTCTTT

d_gene: TRBD2
v_gene: TRBV19
abundance: .
j_gene: TRBJ2-5
CDR3aa: CASFGGRAEETQYF
CDR3nt: TGTGCCAGTTTCGGCGGGAGGGCCGAGGAGACCCAGTACTTC

d_gene: .
v_gene: TRBV10-2
abundance: .
j_gene: TRBJ2-1
CDR3aa: CASRGQTEPYNEQFF
CDR3nt: TGCGCCAGCAGGGGCCAGACAGAGCCCTACAATGAGCAGTTCTTC

d_gene: TRBD1
v_gene: TRBV30
abundance: .
j_gene: TRBJ1-5
CDR3aa: CAWSPEQGDNQPQHF
CDR3nt: TGTGCCTGGAGTCCGGAACAGGGGGACAATCAGCCCCAGCATTTT

d_gene: .
v_gene: TRBV12-5
abundance: .
j_gene: TRBJ2-5
CDR3aa: CASGFSGQQETQYF
CDR3nt: TGTGCTAGTGGTTTCTCTGGACAGCAAGAGACCCAGTACTTC

d_gene: .
v_gene: TRBV28
abundance: .
j_gene: TRBJ2-7
CDR3aa: CASSLSGYEQYF
CDR3nt: TGTGCCAGCAGTCTCAGCGGATACGAGCAGTACTTC

d_gene: .
v_gene: TRBV6-5
abundance: .
j_gene: TRBJ1-5
CDR3aa: CASSPVRGNQPQHF
CDR3nt: TGTGCCAGCAGTCCTGTTCGGGGCAATCAGCCCCAGCATTTT

d_gene: TRBD2
v_gene: TRBV29-1
abundance: few
j_gene: TRBJ2-5
CDR3aa: CSVFGLALSQETQYF
CDR3nt: TGCAGCGTTTTCGGACTAGCCCTTTCTCAAGAGACCCAGTACTTC

d_gene: TRBD2
v_gene: TRBV19
abundance: .
j_gene: TRBJ2-7
CDR3aa: CASSSIGLAGGYEQYF
CDR3nt: TGTGCCAGTAGCAGTATCGGGCTAGCGGGAGGGTACGAGCAGTACTTC

d_gene: .
v_gene: TRBV4-1
abundance: .
j_gene: TRBJ2-5
CDR3aa: CASSRGPQETQYF
CDR3nt: TGCGCCAGCAGCCGGGGGCCCCAAGAGACCCAGTACTTC

d_gene: .
v_gene: TRBV27
abundance: .
j_gene: TRBJ1-1
CDR3aa: CASRNRQAEAFF
CDR3nt: TGTGCCAGCAGAAACAGACAGGCTGAAGCTTTCTTT

d_gene: .
v_gene: TRBV5-6
abundance: .
j_gene: TRBJ2-1
CDR3aa: CASSFWDSNNEQFF
CDR3nt: TGTGCCAGCAGCTTTTGGGACTCGAACAATGAGCAGTTCTTC

d_gene: TRBD2
v_gene: TRBV7-6
abundance: once
j_gene: TRBJ2-7
CDR3aa: CASSLGPQLAGFPYEQYF
CDR3nt: TGTGCCAGCAGCTTAGGCCCCCAACTAGCGGGCTTCCCCTACGAGCAGTACTTC

d_gene: .
v_gene: TRBV2
abundance: .
j_gene: TRBJ2-6
CDR3aa: CASSAERPSSGANVLTF
CDR3nt: TGTGCCAGCAGTGCTGAGCGCCCGTCCTCTGGGGCCAACGTCCTGACTTTC

d_gene: TRBD1
v_gene: TRBV5-6
abundance: .
j_gene: TRBJ1-5
CDR3aa: CASSSWDSLYQPQHF
CDR3nt: TGTGCCAGCAGTTCGTGGGACAGCCTTTATCAGCCCCAGCATTTT

d_gene: TRBD1
v_gene: TRBV6-1
abundance: .
j_gene: TRBJ1-1
CDR3aa: CASSATGVNTEAFF
CDR3nt: TGTGCCAGCAGCGCTACAGGGGTGAACACTGAAGCTTTCTTT

d_gene: TRBD1
v_gene: TRBV6-6
abundance: .
j_gene: TRBJ1-1
CDR3aa: CASPEMDRAGEAFF
CDR3nt: TGTGCCAGTCCAGAAATGGACAGGGCTGGTGAAGCTTTCTTT

d_gene: TRBD1
v_gene: TRBV7-6
abundance: .
j_gene: TRBJ2-3
CDR3aa: CASSFPTGGTDTQYF
CDR3nt: TGTGCCAGCAGCTTTCCGACAGGGGGAACAGATACGCAGTATTTT

d_gene: .
v_gene: TRBV7-8
abundance: .
j_gene: TRBJ2-5
CDR3aa: CASSLVPPPGETQYF
CDR3nt: TGTGCCAGCAGCTTAGTTCCCCCACCGGGGGAGACCCAGTACTTC

d_gene: TRBD2
v_gene: TRBV29-1
abundance: .
j_gene: TRBJ2-1
CDR3aa: CSVDVAGHNEQFF
CDR3nt: TGCAGCGTTGATGTAGCGGGCCACAATGAGCAGTTCTTC

d_gene: TRBD2
v_gene: TRBV7-9
abundance: few
j_gene: TRBJ2-1
CDR3aa: CASSLGSGGPFF
CDR3nt: TGTGCCAGCAGCTTAGGCAGCGGGGGTCCGTTCTTC

d_gene: .
v_gene: TRBV5-1
abundance: few
j_gene: TRBJ1-1
CDR3aa: CASSRINTEAFF
CDR3nt: TGCGCCAGCTCCCGTATAAACACTGAAGCTTTCTTT

d_gene: TRBD2
v_gene: TRBV15
abundance: .
j_gene: TRBJ2-7
CDR3aa: CATSRDRFSGIDEQYF
CDR3nt: TGTGCCACCAGCAGAGATCGGTTTAGCGGGATAGACGAGCAGTACTTC

d_gene: .
v_gene: TRBV5-4
abundance: once
j_gene: TRBJ2-1
CDR3aa: CASSPEGYEQFF
CDR3nt: TGTGCCAGCAGCCCGGAGGGTTACGAGCAGTTCTTC

d_gene: TRBD2
v_gene: TRBV20-1
abundance: .
j_gene: TRBJ2-1
CDR3aa: CSTLADNEQFF
CDR3nt: TGCAGTACACTAGCGGACAATGAGCAGTTCTTC